This passage covers 23 T cell receptor beta chains from one sample sequenced in a study of identical twins. One entry per CDR3 protein, called by TCRdb with MiXCR from the 5' RACE reads. In the table there are some 760,000 distinct CDR3 sequences, around a sixth of which are singletons. This same sample was also taken into another study, of T cells expressing NK-cell markers.

Sequencing was done on a sample of PBMCs. These receptors all come from a woman under 30 in good health.

The sample holds a few counts of this clonotype. The chain joins TRBV27 to TRBJ2-2; D not certain. This CDR3 has 12 residues. Germline V gives CDR1 MNHEY, CDR2 SMNVEV (reference sequence). V lost 7 bases and J lost 6, with 9 bases in between. The CDR3 sequence: CASMGWAGELFF. The CDR3 DNA is TGTGCCAGCATGGGGTGGGCCGGGGAGCTGTTTTTT.

This chain connects TRBV6-1 to TRBJ2-7, with D possibly TRBD1 on 5 matching bases. Germline lookup yields CDR1 MNHNS and CDR2 SASEGT. V dropped 2 bases and J dropped 2 bases, with 10 bases sitting between them. The CDR3 covers 14 residues. The CDR3 region has the DNA TGTGCCAGCAGTGAAAGTCAGGGCCCCTACGAGCAGTACTTC. Protein sequence: CASSESQGPYEQYF.

This clonotype was recorded a few times. The chain recombines TRBV5-5 with TRBJ2-3, with 7 bases identical to TRBD1. With V trimmed by 6 bases and J by 2 bases, 9 bases remained unmatched. The CDR3 runs 15 residues. Germline V gene sequence: CDR1 SGHKS, CDR2 YYEKEE (reference sequence). CDR3 region: CASKLTGKTTDTQYF. CDR3 DNA: TGTGCCAGCAAGTTGACAGGGAAAACCACAGATACGCAGTATTTT.

This clonotype was detected a few times. The rearrangement joins TRBV9 to TRBJ2-4, with TRBD2 matching over 12 bases. CDR1 and CDR2 (germline): SGDLS, YYNGEE. The V segment lost 0 bases and the J segment 5 bases; nucleotides outside the gene matches: 0. The CDR3 is 15 residues long. CDR3 in amino acids: CASSVGLAGENIQYF. DNA for the CDR3: TGTGCCAGCAGCGTAGGACTAGCGGGAGAAAACATTCAGTACTTC. Combining the CDR3 with reference TRBV9 and TRBJ2-4 gives the whole variable domain DSGVTQTPKHLITATGQRVTLRCSPRSGDLSVYWYQQSLDQGLQFLIQYYNGEERAKGNILERFSAQQFPDLHSELNLSSLELGDSALYFCASSVGLAGENIQYFGAGTRLSVL.

The gene calls are TRBV29-1 and TRBJ2-7; either TRBD1 or TRBD2 may fit D (5 bases each). Germline V CDR1 and CDR2: SQVTM, ANQGSEA. CDR3 length: 12 amino acids. V gave up 6 bases and J gave up 7 bases, with 16 bases separating them. CDR3 DNA: TGCAGCGTCGGCTCCGGGACCGCGGAGCAGTACTTC. Its protein is CSVGSGTAEQYF.

This clonotype has a handful of counts. V and J are TRBV29-1 and TRBJ2-5; 9 nucleotides match TRBD1. Germline V gives CDR1 SQVTM, CDR2 ANQGSEA. Losses at the gene ends were 7 bases for V and 7 bases for J; bases not matched to a gene: 10. There are 13 residues in the CDR3. In DNA, the CDR3 is TGCAGCGCCGAGGGACAGGGTATAGGGACCCAGTACTTC. Translation gives CSAEGQGIGTQYF. Drawing the rest from reference TRBV29-1 and TRBJ2-5, the complete variable domain is SAVISQKPSRDICQRGTSLTIQCQVDSQVTMMFWYRQQPGQSLTLIATANQGSEATYESGFVIDKFPISRPNLTFSTLTVSNMSPEDSSIYLCSAEGQGIGTQYFGPGTRLLVL.

This clonotype was observed a few times. The chain is built from TRBV10-3 and TRBJ2-1; D remains ambiguous. Germline V gene data show CDR1 as ENHRY and CDR2 as SYGVKD. There are 11 residues in the CDR3. Between the trimmed V and J ends, which lost 7 bases and 6 bases, there was a span of 7 bases. The CDR3 sequence: CAIMGSNEQFF. CDR3 nucleotide sequence: TGTGCCATCATGGGTTCCAATGAGCAGTTCTTC.

This clonotype was detected only a few times. The rearrangement joins TRBV5-1 to TRBJ2-3; D may be TRBD2 (6 bases). The germline gives CDR1 SGHRS, CDR2 YFSETQ. The CDR3 loop spans 13 amino acids. Trimming took off 6 bases at V and 4 bases at J, with 12 bases between the two ends. CDR3 in amino acids: CASTREWADTQYF. In nucleotides, the CDR3 is TGCGCCAGCACCCGGGAGTGGGCAGATACGCAGTATTTT.

This clonotype was picked up many times. The chain carries TRBV12-3 or TRBV12-4 and TRBJ1-1; TRBD1 might be the D (6 bases). The CDR3 length is 13 residues. V was shortened by 5 bases and J by 6 bases, with 13 bases between the two germline ends. CDR3 in DNA: TGTGCCAGCAGTGTAGAGGGGGGGGCTGAAGCTTTCTTT. Protein product: CASSVEGGAEAFF.

This clonotype was seen only a few times. V and J are TRBV29-1 and TRBJ2-5, with 7 bases matching TRBD1. Germline V gives CDR1 SQVTM, CDR2 ANQGSEA. Unmatched junction bases numbered 3, after V lost 5 bases and J lost 3 bases. The CDR3 is 12 amino acids. The chain's CDR3 is CSVLQGEETQYF. CDR3 bases: TGCAGCGTTCTCCAGGGGGAAGAGACCCAGTACTTC. Full variable domain (remainder filled in from reference TRBV29-1 and TRBJ2-5): SAVISQKPSRDICQRGTSLTIQCQVDSQVTMMFWYRQQPGQSLTLIATANQGSEATYESGFVIDKFPISRPNLTFSTLTVSNMSPEDSSIYLCSVLQGEETQYFGPGTRLLVL.

This chain links TRBV12-3 or TRBV12-4 with TRBJ1-1; D not resolved. V was shortened by 1 base and J by 0 bases, with 6 bases between the two germline ends. There are 14 residues in the CDR3. This CDR3 is CASSLVEMNTEAFF. In DNA form, the CDR3 reads TGTGCCAGCAGTTTAGTAGAGATGAACACTGAAGCTTTCTTT.

The chain recombines TRBV20-1 with TRBJ2-1, with 11 nucleotides matching TRBD2. Per germline, CDR1 DFQATT and CDR2 SNEGSKA (reference sequence). Trimming took 6 bases from V and 2 from J; bases not matched to a gene: 9. CDR3 size: 16 residues. CDR3 in amino acids: CSAPRLAGFPYNEQFF. The CDR3 DNA reads TGCAGTGCCCCGAGACTAGCGGGATTCCCCTACAATGAGCAGTTCTTC.

The chain couples TRBV12-3 or TRBV12-4 to TRBJ2-4; D assignment may be TRBD1 or TRBD2 (6 bases each). The CDR3 spans 17 residues. V was cut by 2 bases and J by 6 bases, with 20 bases left in between. The CDR3 DNA sequence: TGTGCCAGCAGTTTATCTGGCTGGGGGCGAGCGGGAAACATTCAGTACTTC. As protein: CASSLSGWGRAGNIQYF.

This clonotype occurred a few times. CDR3 sequence: CSARDVGEGLNEQFF. The CDR3 DNA is TGCAGTGCTAGAGATGTTGGGGAGGGCCTAAATGAGCAGTTCTTC. The gene calls are TRBV20-1 and TRBJ2-1, with 7 positions matching TRBD2. V dropped 0 bases and J dropped 7; count of bases not matched to a gene: 9. From germline, CDR1 is DFQATT and CDR2 SNEGSKA (reference sequence). The CDR3 runs to 15 residues.

This clonotype was found a few times. The chain joins TRBV10-3 to TRBJ1-6; 11 bases are a match to TRBD1. This CDR3 is built from 13 residues. The germline CDR1 and CDR2 sequences are ENHRY and SYGVKD. Losses at the gene ends were 6 bases for V and 9 bases for J; bases not matched to a gene: 1. CDR3 sequence: CAIRGTGGSPLHF. The CDR3 DNA follows: TGTGCCATCAGGGGGACAGGGGGTTCACCCCTCCACTTT.

In this sample, this clonotype turned up a few times. The J gene is TRBJ2-3, the V gene TRBV6-2 or TRBV6-3; TRBD1 matches 8 bases. Germline trimming cut 10 bases from V and 4 bases from J; bases unmatched to any gene: 7. The germline CDR1 and CDR2 sequences are MNHEY and SVGEGT. The CDR3 extends over 13 amino acids. The DNA of the CDR3 is TGTGCCACCGGACAGGGAAGCGCAGATACGCAGTATTTT. Protein sequence: CATGQGSADTQYF.

The chain couples TRBV18 to TRBJ2-7; 8 bases align to TRBD1. This CDR3 is built from 17 residues. With 1 base clipped from V and 1 base from J, the junction kept 9 bases outside the gene matches. Germline V gene data show CDR1 as KGHSH and CDR2 as LQKENI. The CDR3 loop is CASSPRRGPRRSYEQYF. CDR3 sequence (DNA): TGTGCCAGCTCACCACGCAGGGGGCCCCGAAGATCCTACGAGCAGTACTTC.

The genes are TRBV12-3 or TRBV12-4 and TRBJ2-7; D is perhaps TRBD2 (6 bases). The CDR3 loop spans 12 amino acids. The V end was cut by 7 bases, the J end by 5 bases, with 12 bases between. CDR3 sequence (DNA): TGTGCCAGCACCCAGGAGGGCGACGAGCAGTACTTC. The encoded protein is CASTQEGDEQYF.

This chain joins TRBV6-1 and TRBJ2-1; 7 nucleotides agree with TRBD2. The CDR3 extends over 13 amino acids. V shed 6 bases, J shed 8 bases, and the junction held 7 bases outside the gene matches. The germline V gene has CDR1 MNHNS and CDR2 SASEGT. The CDR3 spells CASRESGVHEQFF. The CDR3 coding sequence is TGTGCCAGCAGGGAGAGCGGGGTCCATGAGCAGTTCTTC.

This clonotype occurred a few times. The rearrangement joins TRBV20-1 to TRBJ2-5; unclear D gene. Germline assignment: CDR1 DFQATT and CDR2 SNEGSKA (reference sequence). The CDR3 covers 14 residues. With 3 bases removed from V and 1 base from J, the gap between germline ends came to 12 bases. The CDR3 nucleotides are TGCAGTGCTAGGGGCTCGGCAATCCAAGAGACCCAGTACTTC. This gives the protein CSARGSAIQETQYF.

The chain has TRBV12-3 or TRBV12-4 and TRBJ1-2; perhaps TRBD1 as D (5 bases). The CDR3 consists of 14 residues. The V gene lost 9 bases and the J gene lost 6 bases, with 20 bases spanning the gap. DNA for the CDR3: TGTGCCAGTTGGGATAGGGGCATAATTGATGGCTACACCTTC. Its protein is CASWDRGIIDGYTF.

This clonotype was detected a few times. The gene calls are TRBV7-2 and TRBJ1-3; D uncertain. Germline CDR1 reads SGHTA; CDR2 reads FQGNSA. V lost 4 bases, J lost 4 bases, and 8 bases lay in between. The CDR3 is made up of 13 amino acids. Here the CDR3 DNA reads TGTGCCAGCAGCTCCGGGTACGGAAACACCATATATTTT. It encodes CASSSGYGNTIYF.

This rearrangement joins TRBV29-1 to TRBJ1-1; 10 bases align to TRBD1. Germline CDR1 is SQVTM and CDR2 is ANQGSEA. The V segment lost 6 bases and the J segment 1 base; nucleotides outside the gene matches: 14. The CDR3 has 17 amino acids. CDR3 loop: CSVPGWTGGTQNTEAFF. In DNA form, the CDR3 reads TGCAGCGTCCCAGGCTGGACAGGGGGAACTCAGAACACTGAAGCTTTCTTT.